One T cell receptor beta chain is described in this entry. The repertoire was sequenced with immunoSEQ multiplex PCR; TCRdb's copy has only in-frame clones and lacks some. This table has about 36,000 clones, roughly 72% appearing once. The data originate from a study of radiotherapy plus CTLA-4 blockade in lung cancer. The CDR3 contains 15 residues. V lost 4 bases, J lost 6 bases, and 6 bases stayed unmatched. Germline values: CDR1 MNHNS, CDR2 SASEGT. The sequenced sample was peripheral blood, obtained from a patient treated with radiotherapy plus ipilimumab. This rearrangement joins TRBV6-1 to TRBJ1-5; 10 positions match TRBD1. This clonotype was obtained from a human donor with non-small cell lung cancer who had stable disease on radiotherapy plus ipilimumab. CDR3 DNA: TGTGCCAGCAGTGTACGACAGGGGGCAGGTCAGCCCCAGCATTTT. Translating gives CASSVRQGAGQPQHF.